This TCR beta chain is drawn from a study of response to subunit inactivated influenza vaccine. Study-wide points: A suggestion made by the authors is that each seasonal influenza vaccination recruits few new T cells.

TCRdb reanalysed the RT-PCR reads using MiXCR and keeps one entry per CDR3 protein. The sample lists roughly 760,000 distinct CDR3 sequences; 21% were seen once. This CDR3 is built from 13 residues. Deletions cut 7 bases from V and 0 bases from J, with 7 bases between. Germline V gene data show CDR1 as LNHNV and CDR2 as YYDKDF (reference sequence). This clonotype was counted between two and nine times. The target antigen is unknown. This receptor was obtained from a man aged 45-60 years who received an inactivated influenza vaccine. The chain links TRBV15 to TRBJ2-1; D not resolved. Sequenced here: PBMCs from blood, sampled around 5 days after vaccination. In DNA, the CDR3 is TGTGCCACCACTGCGAACTCCTACAATGAGCAGTTCTTC. Its protein is CATTANSYNEQFF.